The 19 T cell receptor beta chains below were found in one sample sequenced in a study of a mutant IDH1 vaccine in newly diagnosed glioma. Data came from immunoSEQ multiplex PCR; TCRdb stores just in-frame clones and leaves some out. Of tens of thousands of clones listed, around 86% are singletons. Their antigen targets remain unknown. The time point here: week 35, safety follow-up. Doses consisted of 300 ug of mutant IDH1 20-mer peptide each, paired with topical imiquimod. Sequenced here: PBMCs, sampled from a glioma patient whose treatment included an IDH1 peptide vaccine. The receptors shown here come from a woman aged 40-49 years with glioma. Some clones in this sample may be carry-over from other donors' samples.

The chain joins TRBV7-2 to TRBJ2-3, with TRBD1 identical over 8 bases. The V and J ends lost 4 bases and 4 bases, in that order; junction bases with no gene match: 7. Germline V lookup: CDR1 SGHTA, CDR2 FQGNSA. The CDR3 spans 15 residues. The DNA for the CDR3 is TGTGCCAGCAGCTGGAGGCAGGGGGCGCCAGATACGCAGTATTTT. It is translated as CASSWRQGAPDTQYF.

The V call is TRBV2, the J call TRBJ2-3; 9 bases fit TRBD1. Germline CDR1 SNHLY, CDR2 FYNNEI. Unmatched junction bases numbered 14, after V lost 6 bases and J lost 4 bases. The CDR3 totals 17 residues. The CDR3 protein is CASRATWGQGGSDTQYF. CDR3 coding DNA: TGTGCCAGCAGGGCCACTTGGGGACAGGGCGGGTCAGATACGCAGTATTTT.

This rearrangement joins TRBV5-6 to TRBJ2-1; D remains unclear. The CDR3 sequence is 12 residues long. The ends were cut back, 0 bases at V and 7 bases at J, with 5 bases in the middle. From germline, CDR1 is SGHDT and CDR2 YYEEEE. The CDR3 loop reads CASSLGKNEQFF. The CDR3 bases are TGTGCCAGCAGCTTGGGGAAGAATGAGCAGTTCTTC.

V gene TRBV11-2 combines with J gene TRBJ2-1, with 9 bases identical to TRBD2. The CDR3 sequence is 14 residues long. CDR1 is SGHAT, CDR2 FQNNGV, per germline. Trimming removed 0 bases from V and 10 bases from J; junction bases left unmatched: 4. The CDR3 sequence: CASSLDGAGGEQFF. In DNA, the CDR3 is TGTGCCAGCAGCTTAGACGGGGCGGGAGGGGAGCAGTTCTTC.

The genes are TRBV15 and TRBJ2-2; no clear D. This CDR3 has 16 residues. Germline V lookup: CDR1 LNHNV, CDR2 YYDKDF (reference sequence). Trimming shortened V by 1 base and J by 5 bases, and 14 bases separated the two germline ends. The CDR3 DNA reads as TGTGCCACCAGCAGAGGCTTCGGAGTGATAACCGGGGAGCTGTTTTTT. This gives the protein CATSRGFGVITGELFF.

There are a few counts of this clone. The rearrangement links TRBV11-2 to TRBJ1-1, with 8 bases lining up with TRBD1. Per the germline V gene, CDR1 is SGHAT and CDR2 is FQNNGV. J gave up 3 bases and V 6 bases, and 15 bases lay outside the gene matches. CDR3 length: 17 residues. CDR3 amino acids: CASRLGQAFVRDTEAFF. In nucleotides, the CDR3 is TGTGCCAGCAGGTTGGGACAGGCTTTCGTACGGGACACTGAAGCTTTCTTT.

This chain uses TRBV29-1 with TRBJ1-2; D perhaps matches TRBD1 (5 bases). V was cut by 3 bases and J by 0 bases, with 8 bases left in between. The CDR3 loop spans 13 amino acids. Germline CDR1 reads SQVTM; CDR2 reads ANQGSEA. The CDR3 DNA reads as TGCAGCGTTGACGAGGGGACTAACTATGGCTACACCTTC. Encoded protein: CSVDEGTNYGYTF.

The CDR3 bases are TGTGCCAGCTCACCCTTCCCGGCGGGGAATCTTAACATTCAGTACTTC. As protein: CASSPFPAGNLNIQYF. The chain links TRBV18 to TRBJ2-4; maybe TRBD2 (6 bases). CDR3 size: 16 residues. V was clipped by 3 bases and J by 7 bases, with 19 bases between them. From germline, CDR1 is KGHSH and CDR2 LQKENI. Together with reference TRBV18 and TRBJ2-4, the CDR3 gives the full variable domain: NAGVMQNPRHLVRRRGQEARLRCSPMKGHSHVYWYRQLPEEGLKFMVYLQKENIIDESGMPKERFSAEFPKEGPSILRIQQVVRGDSAAYFCASSPFPAGNLNIQYFGAGTRLSVL.

The rearrangement joins TRBV2 to TRBJ2-3; TRBD2 might be the D (5 bases). The CDR3 sequence is 12 residues long. The germline V gene has CDR1 SNHLY and CDR2 FYNNEI. Between the trimmed V and J ends, which lost 7 bases and 4 bases, there was a span of 9 bases. This chain's CDR3 is CASTRVADTQYF. CDR3 in DNA: TGTGCCAGCACGCGGGTTGCAGATACGCAGTATTTT.

The CDR3, as DNA: TGTGCCAGCCTGAGTGGGGGATCGGGCAAAAACATTCAGTACTTC. It translates to CASLSGGSGKNIQYF. This chain joins TRBV28 and TRBJ2-4, with D perhaps matching TRBD1 or TRBD2 (5 bases each). The CDR3 extends over 15 amino acids. Trimming took 8 bases from V and 3 from J, leaving 17 bases between them. CDR1 and CDR2 (germline): MDHEN, SYDVKM.

This CDR3 is CAISAGSSYEQYF. The DNA for the CDR3 is TGTGCCATCAGTGCCGGGAGCTCCTACGAGCAGTACTTC. This sequence joins TRBV10-3 and TRBJ2-7, with TRBD2 as a possible D gene (6 bases). V was trimmed by 4 bases and J by 0 bases, leaving 7 bases between them. Germline V gene data show CDR1 as ENHRY and CDR2 as SYGVKD. This CDR3 is 13 amino acids long.

This chain joins TRBV6-1 and TRBJ1-2; no reliable D call. The CDR3 has 13 amino acids. The germline CDR1 and CDR2 sequences are MNHNS and SASEGT. V lost 1 base and J lost 5, with 8 bases in between. The CDR3 loop reads CASSEEYGYGYTF. In nucleotides, the CDR3 is TGTGCCAGCAGTGAAGAGTATGGGTATGGCTACACCTTC.

The CDR3 nucleotides are TGTGCCAGCAGTTCACGACTAGTGTACTACGAGCAGTACTTC. Residues: CASSSRLVYYEQYF. This chain connects TRBV6-5 to TRBJ2-7; D perhaps matches TRBD2 (6 bases). CDR3 length equals 14 residues. The V gene's germline CDR1 is MNHEY and CDR2 SVGAGI. Trimming pared 4 bases from V and 3 bases from J, leaving 13 bases between.

V and J are TRBV6-4 and TRBJ1-1; D not resolved. Germline CDR1 reads MRHNA; CDR2 reads SNTAGT. There are 16 residues in the CDR3. Deletions cut 7 bases from V and 4 bases from J, with 22 bases between. CDR3 loop: CASIRRPGGGPTEAFF. CDR3 bases: TGTGCCAGCATTCGGCGACCAGGAGGAGGGCCCACTGAAGCTTTCTTT.

This rearrangement joins TRBV7-9 to TRBJ1-5; a possible D gene is TRBD1 (6 bases). The germline gives CDR1 SEHNR, CDR2 FQNEAQ (reference sequence). The CDR3 consists of 14 residues. Trimming pared 3 bases from V and 2 bases from J, leaving 8 bases between. CDR3 DNA: TGTGCCAGCAGCTTTTCAGGGGGCAATCAGCCCCAGCATTTT. It specifies CASSFSGGNQPQHF.

The rearrangement links TRBV5-1 to TRBJ1-1, with D possibly TRBD1 on 5 matching bases. Trimming shortened V by 4 bases and J by 1 base, and 11 bases separated the two germline ends. This CDR3 is 14 amino acids long. Germline CDR1 is SGHRS and CDR2 is YFSETQ. The CDR3 nucleotides read TGCGCCAGCAGCGCCCTTGGACAGAACACTGAAGCTTTCTTT. Translating gives CASSALGQNTEAFF.

This clone is medium-sized (0.01 to 0.1%) by share. The chain combines TRBV28 with TRBJ2-7; D ambiguous. In germline, CDR1 is MDHEN, CDR2 SYDVKM. This CDR3 is 13 amino acids long. V lost 3 bases and J 1 base, leaving 7 bases between the germline ends. The CDR3 loop is CASSLAASYEQYF. The CDR3 DNA reads as TGTGCCAGCAGTTTGGCAGCTTCCTACGAGCAGTACTTC.

Regarding this clone: Germline is not matched at one junction end, which may reflect a read error. Other DNA sequences in this specimen translate into the identical CDR3. V and J are TRBV25-1 and TRBJ1-1; the D gene is possibly TRBD1 (6 bases). From germline, CDR1 is MGHDK and CDR2 SYGVNS. The CDR3 runs to 14 residues. CDR3 sequence (DNA): TGTGCCAGCAGGGGACCGGCTAGGGACACTGAAGCTTTTTTT. Encoded protein: CASRGPARDTEAFF.

This clone was counted a few times. The chain combines TRBV29-1 with TRBJ1-6; D not resolved. CDR3 length equals 13 residues. Germline-derived CDR1 and CDR2 are SQVTM and ANQGSEA. Deletions cut 4 bases from V and 5 bases from J, with 9 bases between. The CDR3 DNA sequence: TGCAGCGTTGGGTGGGATGATAATTCACCCCTCCACTTT. Translating gives CSVGWDDNSPLHF.